This T cell receptor (beta chain) derives from a study of human T cells and chemical hapten exposure. Study summary: Upper-back patch tests with 0.01% DPC were read at 6 days. Study-wide findings and caveats: TCRs above 1 in 1000 frequency stayed constant with DPC sensitization.

This clonotype was recorded a few times. Its cognate antigen is unknown. The V end was cut by 2 bases, the J end by 2 bases, with 10 bases between. This CDR3 has 14 residues. The time point denotes: patch test 3, about 24 weeks after DPC sensitization. Treatment here: therapeutic diphenylcyclopropenone sensitization with weekly scalp DPC. Ahead of each patch test application, blood was drawn. TCRdb re-derived calls from the RACE reads in MiXCR, one entry per CDR3 protein. The repertoire holds some 110,000 distinct CDR3 sequences, with around 34% as singletons. The gene calls are TRBV12-3 or TRBV12-4 and TRBJ2-7; D is unclear. The source was whole blood, collected in connection with sensitization to the hapten diphenylcyclopropenone (DPC). The clonotype originates from a man aged 35 to 55 with alopecia areata. Some clones in this sample may be carry-over from other donors' samples. The CDR3 here is CASSLNTYPYEQYF. CDR3 nucleotide sequence: TGTGCCAGCAGTTTAAACACTTACCCCTACGAGCAGTACTTC.